The 25 T cell receptor beta chains listed next were all sequenced from one sample in a study of shared clonotypes between healthy human individuals. TCRdb's table, derived via immunoSEQ multiplex PCR, lists solely in-frame clones and lacks some. Here the sample spans around 620,000 clones, 90% to 95% being singletons. The naive CD8 population came from CD45RO-negative cells selected for CCR7, without terminally differentiated effector memory CD45RA+ cells. The sample taken for sequencing was naive CD8+ T cells sorted from blood. Receptors were obtained from a woman aged 30 to 39 in good health.

V usage is TRBV11-2 and J usage is TRBJ2-2; D gene ambiguous. Germline CDR1 is SGHAT and CDR2 is FQNNGV. This CDR3 has 15 amino acids. V lost 0 bases to trimming and J lost 3 bases, with 8 bases between them. The CDR3 coding sequence is TGTGCCAGCAGCTTAGATATCACCCACACCGGGGAGCTGTTTTTT. Protein product: CASSLDITHTGELFF.

This clone was observed once. The V call is TRBV4-1, the J call TRBJ1-5; the D gene is possibly TRBD1 (5 bases). CDR1 MGHRA and CDR2 YSYEKL come from the germline V gene. The length of the CDR3 is 15 residues. With 0 bases removed from V and 2 bases from J, the gap between germline ends came to 8 bases. CDR3 region: CASSQDWDGNQPQHF. The CDR3 bases are TGCGCCAGCAGCCAAGATTGGGACGGCAATCAGCCCCAGCATTTT.

The CDR3 bases are TGCGCCAGCAGCTTCCGTCGGGGGGTCGCGTACACCCCGAGCACAGATACGCAGTATTTT. This translates into CASSFRRGVAYTPSTDTQYF. This chain connects TRBV5-1 to TRBJ2-3; 7 nucleotides align to TRBD2. The CDR3 contains 20 residues. Per the germline V gene, CDR1 is SGHRS and CDR2 is YFSETQ. The ends lost 2 bases at V and 0 bases at J; junction bases unmatched: 18.

V and J are TRBV7-6 and TRBJ2-2; weak D call: TRBD1 (5 bases). Germline lookup yields CDR1 SGHVS and CDR2 FNYEAQ. The length of the CDR3 is 15 residues. V was pared by 5 bases and J by 3 bases, with 13 bases between. CDR3 amino acids: CASSPQDTDTGELFF. The DNA of the CDR3 is TGTGCCAGCAGCCCCCAGGACACCGACACCGGGGAGCTGTTTTTT.

The V gene is TRBV15, the J gene TRBJ2-5; 8 bases align to TRBD1. The J call may be incorrect, as the DNA end agrees better with TRBJ2-7. The CDR3 totals 14 residues. Germline V lookup: CDR1 LNHNV, CDR2 YYDKDF (reference sequence). CDR3 DNA sequence: TGTGCCACCAGCACCAGGACAGGGTGGTACGAGCAGTACTTC. Protein sequence: CATSTRTGWYEQYF.

Points on this clone: Other DNA sequences in the same sample also yield this CDR3. The rearrangement uses TRBV20-1 and TRBJ2-2, with D unresolved. The CDR3 length is 10 residues. Germline V gives CDR1 DFQATT, CDR2 SNEGSKA (reference sequence). The V gene lost 3 bases and the J gene lost 6 bases, with 2 bases spanning the gap. The CDR3 reads CSARAGELFF. CDR3 in DNA: TGCAGTGCTAGGGCCGGGGAGCTGTTTTTT.

This chain connects TRBV18 to TRBJ2-2; D call uncertain. CDR3 length: 12 residues. Looked up from germline, CDR1 is KGHSH and CDR2 is LQKENI. Trimming pared 3 bases from V and 7 bases from J, leaving 6 bases between. The CDR3, as DNA: TGTGCCAGCTCACCCACCCACGGGGAGCTGTTTTTT. Its translation: CASSPTHGELFF.

The genes are TRBV7-9 and TRBJ1-1; 7 bases fit TRBD1. CDR3 size: 14 residues. Germline trimming cut 4 bases from V and 3 bases from J; bases unmatched to any gene: 5. Germline-derived CDR1 and CDR2 are SEHNR and FQNEAQ (reference sequence). For the CDR3, the DNA is TGTGCCAGCAGCTCATCGACAGGGTACACTGAAGCTTTCTTT. It specifies CASSSSTGYTEAFF.

The chain uses TRBV19 and TRBJ2-1, with a tentative D call TRBD2 (6 bases). From germline, CDR1 is LNHDA and CDR2 SQIVND (reference sequence). The length of the CDR3 is 15 residues. V lost 5 bases and J lost 5, with 16 bases in between. In DNA, the CDR3 is TGTGCCAGTAGTTCAGATAGCGGAACTAACAATGAGCAGTTCTTC. This encodes CASSSDSGTNNEQFF.

The chain combines TRBV12-5 with TRBJ2-3; D may be TRBD1 (6 bases). V was cut by 0 bases and J by 0 bases, with 10 bases left in between. From germline, CDR1 is LGHNT and CDR2 FRNRAP. This CDR3 is 16 amino acids long. CDR3 region: CASGLVQGGSTDTQYF. The DNA for the CDR3 is TGTGCTAGTGGTTTGGTCCAAGGGGGAAGCACAGATACGCAGTATTTT. The whole variable domain, filled in from reference TRBV12-5 and TRBJ2-3, reads DARVTQTPRHKVTEMGQEVTMRCQPILGHNTVFWYRQTMMQGLELLAYFRNRAPLDDSGMPKDRFSAEMPDATLATLKIQPSEPRDSAVYFCASGLVQGGSTDTQYFGPGTRLTVL.

The chain couples TRBV6-1 to TRBJ2-7; the D gene could be TRBD1 or TRBD2 (5 bases each). With 2 bases removed from V and 2 bases from J, the gap between germline ends came to 16 bases. Germline CDR1 MNHNS, CDR2 SASEGT. CDR3 length: 16 residues. The CDR3 nucleotides read TGTGCCAGCAGTGAAAATTACCGGGACCCAGCCTACGAGCAGTACTTC. Protein sequence: CASSENYRDPAYEQYF.

The rearrangement links TRBV5-6 to TRBJ2-7, with D possibly being TRBD2 (6 bases). The germline CDR1 and CDR2 sequences are SGHDT and YYEEEE. The CDR3 has 14 amino acids. V shed 2 bases and J shed 4 bases, with 13 bases lying between them. Here the CDR3 DNA reads TGTGCCAGCAGCTTTGGAGATCGGGGGTACGAGCAGTACTTC. Protein: CASSFGDRGYEQYF.

Note on this clone: The sample has other DNA sequences that encode this CDR3 too. The chain's CDR3 is CASSPGGNTGELFF. In DNA, the CDR3 is TGTGCCAGCAGCCCAGGGGGAAACACCGGGGAGCTGTTTTTT. This chain links TRBV9 with TRBJ2-2; 7 bases map to TRBD1. Unmatched junction bases numbered 2, after V lost 4 bases and J lost 2 bases. This CDR3 has 14 amino acids. CDR1 is SGDLS and CDR2 is YYNGEE in the germline V gene.

This clone was detected only once. The genes are TRBV5-4 and TRBJ1-1; D is unresolved. The V gene's germline CDR1 is SGHNT and CDR2 YYREEE (reference sequence). Deletions cut 4 bases from V and 1 base from J, with 5 bases between. The CDR3 runs 12 residues. The CDR3, as DNA: TGTGCCAGCAGCCAAGAGAACACTGAAGCTTTCTTT. Amino acids: CASSQENTEAFF.

J is TRBJ1-2 and V is TRBV19; weak D call: TRBD1 (6 bases). The CDR3 spans 14 residues. CDR1 LNHDA and CDR2 SQIVND come from the germline V gene (reference sequence). V lost 9 bases and J lost 2, with 16 bases in between. The CDR3 region has the DNA TGTGCCAGGGCGGTGGGGGCAGAAAACTATGGCTACACCTTC. Its protein product is CARAVGAENYGYTF.

This clone was picked up one time. This sequence joins TRBV19 and TRBJ2-1, with 7 bases that match TRBD2. The germline CDR1 and CDR2 sequences are LNHDA and SQIVND (reference sequence). Trimming removed 7 bases from V and 2 bases from J; junction bases left unmatched: 8. This CDR3 region has 15 residues. CDR3 in amino acids: CASTPTGGPYNEQFF. CDR3 in DNA: TGTGCCAGTACACCAACGGGGGGTCCCTACAATGAGCAGTTCTTC.

V and J are TRBV5-1 and TRBJ2-1; TRBD2 matches 9 bases. Germline V gene sequence: CDR1 SGHRS, CDR2 YFSETQ. Unmatched junction bases numbered 6, after V lost 0 bases and J lost 8 bases. The CDR3 spans 15 residues. The CDR3 spells CASSLGLAGFDEQFF. CDR3 DNA: TGCGCCAGCAGCTTGGGGCTAGCGGGGTTCGATGAGCAGTTCTTC.

The chain couples TRBV27 to TRBJ1-5, with D uncertain. V was cut by 6 bases and J by 0 bases, with 15 bases left in between. Germline V gene sequence: CDR1 MNHEY, CDR2 SMNVEV (reference sequence). CDR3 length: 16 amino acids. The CDR3 spells CASSLGPGYSNQPQHF. DNA for the CDR3: TGTGCCAGCAGCCTAGGCCCGGGTTATAGCAATCAGCCCCAGCATTTT.

This clone was seen only once. The chain recombines TRBV7-9 with TRBJ2-4, with unresolved D. Germline CDR1 reads SEHNR; CDR2 reads FQNEAQ (reference sequence). CDR3 length: 14 amino acids. V was cut by 1 base and J by 8 bases, with 12 bases left in between. The CDR3 region is CASSLGGVWDIQYF. The CDR3 DNA is TGTGCCAGCAGCTTAGGTGGCGTGTGGGACATTCAGTACTTC.

The rearrangement uses TRBV27 and TRBJ2-7, with D uncertain. The CDR3 length is 13 residues. V lost 6 bases, J lost 2 bases, and 11 bases lay in between. The germline CDR1 and CDR2 sequences are MNHEY and SMNVEV (reference sequence). This chain's CDR3 is CASSPVGTYEQYF. The CDR3 region has the DNA TGTGCCAGCAGCCCAGTAGGGACCTACGAGCAGTACTTC.

The chain has TRBV7-2 and TRBJ2-5; TRBD1 might be the D (5 bases). Germline V gives CDR1 SGHTA, CDR2 FQGNSA. This CDR3 has 14 amino acids. V lost 4 bases and J lost 5, with 14 bases in between. In nucleotides, the CDR3 is TGTGCCAGCAGCTCCGGACCCAAGGGGGAGACCCAGTACTTC. As protein: CASSSGPKGETQYF.

The V and J genes are TRBV21-1 and TRBJ2-7. TRBV21-1 is a listed pseudogene. This CDR3 comprises 12 residues. The CDR3 DNA is TGTGCCAGCAGGGTCGACCCCTACGAGCAGTACTTC. Its translation: CASRVDPYEQYF.

The V call is TRBV2, the J call TRBJ2-7, with a possible D match to TRBD2 (5 bases). V shed 5 bases and J shed 2 bases, with 13 bases lying between them. Germline CDR1 and CDR2: SNHLY and FYNNEI. The CDR3 is 14 amino acids. The CDR3 is CASSTGENPYEQYF. The CDR3 DNA is TGTGCCAGCAGTACCGGGGAGAACCCCTACGAGCAGTACTTC.

The chain carries TRBV4-1 and TRBJ1-1, with TRBD1 as a possible D gene (5 bases). Trimming stripped 1 base from V and 3 bases from J, with 12 bases between. This CDR3 contains 15 residues. The germline gives CDR1 MGHRA, CDR2 YSYEKL. The CDR3: CASSQAPLGDTEAFF. CDR3 DNA sequence: TGCGCCAGCAGCCAAGCGCCCCTGGGGGACACTGAAGCTTTCTTT.

This clone was seen once. Additional DNA sequences in this sample encode the identical CDR3. The chain combines TRBV27 with TRBJ2-7; a weak D match, TRBD1 (6 bases). With 2 bases removed from V and 3 bases from J, the gap between germline ends came to 8 bases. There are 13 residues in the CDR3. Germline-derived CDR1 and CDR2 are MNHEY and SMNVEV (reference sequence). This CDR3 is CASSLQGRYEQYF. The CDR3 DNA reads TGTGCCAGCAGTTTACAGGGGCGCTACGAGCAGTACTTC.